A selection of T cell receptor beta chains follows, all from one sample in a study of T cell changes during pregnancy in multiple sclerosis. The assay was immunoSEQ multiplex PCR, and TCRdb's table has in-frame clones only and misses some. The sample lists 85,000 to 110,000 clones; about 91% were seen once. The sample in question was peripheral blood, obtained after pregnancy. The receptors shown here come from a female donor with multiple sclerosis, enrolled in a pregnancy study. CDR3s leave out the opening cysteine and the closing phenylalanine or tryptophan. The order of the fields is CDR3 protein, J gene, V gene.

CDR3aa: ASSDSSGSYNEQF
j_gene: TRBJ2-1
v_gene: TRBV6-4

CDR3aa: ASSSGRAGGYT
j_gene: TRBJ1-2
v_gene: TRBV5-1

CDR3aa: ASSLYSGGGPHEQF
j_gene: TRBJ2-1
v_gene: TRBV27

CDR3aa: ASSRETSRGANYGYT
j_gene: TRBJ1-2
v_gene: TRBV5-1

CDR3aa: ASSVVGLAGSYNEQF
j_gene: TRBJ2-1
v_gene: TRBV9

CDR3aa: ASSFPDRRTNIQY
j_gene: TRBJ2-4
v_gene: TRBV7-3

CDR3aa: ASSSGTRRNTGELF
j_gene: TRBJ2-2
v_gene: TRBV10-1

CDR3aa: ASSDGAGNTGELF
j_gene: TRBJ2-2
v_gene: TRBV6-1

CDR3aa: SVWTSGGLRNEQF
j_gene: TRBJ2-1
v_gene: TRBV29-1

CDR3aa: ASSLLTGLNTEAF
j_gene: TRBJ1-1
v_gene: TRBV5-5

CDR3aa: ASSQDLGTRQETQY
j_gene: TRBJ2-5
v_gene: TRBV4-1

CDR3aa: ASSTDSGLNSPLH
j_gene: TRBJ1-6
v_gene: TRBV9

CDR3aa: ASSKTGTGTQY
j_gene: TRBJ2-5
v_gene: TRBV6-5

CDR3aa: ASSLNGEGIPYGYT
j_gene: TRBJ1-2
v_gene: TRBV5-4

CDR3aa: ASSRPGTIGANTEAF
j_gene: TRBJ1-1
v_gene: TRBV7-8